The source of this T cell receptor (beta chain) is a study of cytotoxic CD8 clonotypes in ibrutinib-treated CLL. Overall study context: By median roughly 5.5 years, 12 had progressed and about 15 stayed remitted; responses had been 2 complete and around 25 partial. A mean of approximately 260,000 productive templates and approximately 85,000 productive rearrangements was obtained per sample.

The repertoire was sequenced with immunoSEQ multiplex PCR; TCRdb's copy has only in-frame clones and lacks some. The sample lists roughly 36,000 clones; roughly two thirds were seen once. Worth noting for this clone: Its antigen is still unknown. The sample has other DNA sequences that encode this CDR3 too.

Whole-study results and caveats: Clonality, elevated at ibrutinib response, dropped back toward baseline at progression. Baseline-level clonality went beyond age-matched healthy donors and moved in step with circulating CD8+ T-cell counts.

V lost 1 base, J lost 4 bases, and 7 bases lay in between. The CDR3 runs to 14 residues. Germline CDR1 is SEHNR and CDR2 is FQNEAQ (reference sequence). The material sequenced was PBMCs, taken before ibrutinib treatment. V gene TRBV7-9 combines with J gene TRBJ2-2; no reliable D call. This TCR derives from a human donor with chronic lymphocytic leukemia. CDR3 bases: TGTGCCAGCAGCTTAGTAGGGTCCACCGGGGAGCTGTTTTTT. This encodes CASSLVGSTGELFF.